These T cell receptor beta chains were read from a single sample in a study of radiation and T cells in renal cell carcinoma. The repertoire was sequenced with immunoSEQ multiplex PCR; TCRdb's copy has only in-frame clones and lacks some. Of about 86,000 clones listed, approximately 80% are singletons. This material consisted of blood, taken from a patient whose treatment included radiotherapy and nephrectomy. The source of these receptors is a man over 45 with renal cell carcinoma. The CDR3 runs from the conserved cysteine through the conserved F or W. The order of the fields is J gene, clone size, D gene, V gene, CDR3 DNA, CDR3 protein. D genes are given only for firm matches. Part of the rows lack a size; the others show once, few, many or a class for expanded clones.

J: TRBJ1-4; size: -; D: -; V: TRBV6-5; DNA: TGTGCCAGCAGCCTTACAGGGTTTGTTAATGAAAAACTGTTTTTT; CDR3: CASSLTGFVNEKLFF
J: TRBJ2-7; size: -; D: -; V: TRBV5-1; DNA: TGCGCCAGCAGCTTTACCGGGACCATATACGAGCAGTACTTC; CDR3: CASSFTGTIYEQYF
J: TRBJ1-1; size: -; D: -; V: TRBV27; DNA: TGTGCCAGCAGTCTGAGTCCGACAGGCAACACTGAAGCTTTCTTT; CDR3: CASSLSPTGNTEAFF
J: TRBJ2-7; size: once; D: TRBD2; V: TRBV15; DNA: TGTGCCACCCGGGAGGACCCAGGGCGTCTAGAACACTGTCCACCCTACGAGCAGTACTTC; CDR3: CATREDPGRLEHCPPYEQYF
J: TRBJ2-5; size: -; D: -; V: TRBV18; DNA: TGTGCCAGCTCACCTCCCTCCGTTTTGAAGGAGACCCAGTACTTC; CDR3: CASSPPSVLKETQYF
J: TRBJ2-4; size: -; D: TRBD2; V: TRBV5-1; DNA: TGCGCCAGCAGCACGGGGATAGCGGGAGGGAGGAACATTCAGTACTTC; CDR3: CASSTGIAGGRNIQYF
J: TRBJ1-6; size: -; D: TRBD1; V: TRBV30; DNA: TGTGCCTGGAGCCCAGGGGGTGACTATAATTCACCCCTCCACTTT; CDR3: CAWSPGGDYNSPLHF
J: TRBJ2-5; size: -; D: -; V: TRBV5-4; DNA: TGTGCCAGCAGCCTACCCACAGGGCTCGAGACCCAGTACTTC; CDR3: CASSLPTGLETQYF
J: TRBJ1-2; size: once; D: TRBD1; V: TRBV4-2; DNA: TGTGCCAGCAGCCAAGACCCGGGACAGGCTAACTATGGCTACACCTTC; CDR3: CASSQDPGQANYGYTF
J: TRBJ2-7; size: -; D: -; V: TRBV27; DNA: TGTGCCGCCGGTCGGGAAGGAGCCTGCGAGCAGTACTTC; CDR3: CAAGREGACEQYF
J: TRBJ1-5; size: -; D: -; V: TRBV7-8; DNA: TGTGCCAGCAGCGCTGAGGGAGGGGTCAATCAGCCCCAGCATTTT; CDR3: CASSAEGGVNQPQHF
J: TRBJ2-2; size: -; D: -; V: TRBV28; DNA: TGTGCCAGCAGTTTATACTCCAGGGGGGACACCGGGGAGCTGTTTTTT; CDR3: CASSLYSRGDTGELFF
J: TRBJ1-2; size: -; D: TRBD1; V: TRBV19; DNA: TGTGCCAGTGGGGACAGGGACTATGGCTACACCTTC; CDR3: CASGDRDYGYTF
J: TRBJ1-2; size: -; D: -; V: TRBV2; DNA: TGTGCCTCCGTAGGAGAGACAGCCTATGGCTACACCTTC; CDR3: CASVGETAYGYTF
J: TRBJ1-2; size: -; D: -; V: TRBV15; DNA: TGTGCCACCAGCAGAGATTTTGGGCCCTTAAATGACTATGGCTACACCTTC; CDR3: CATSRDFGPLNDYGYTF
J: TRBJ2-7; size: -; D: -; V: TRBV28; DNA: TGTGCCAGCAGCTTTGGGGGGTACCCCTACGAGCAGTACTTC; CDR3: CASSFGGYPYEQYF
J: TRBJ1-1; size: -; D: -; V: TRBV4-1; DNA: TGCGCCAGCAGCCGCCAATGGGTGGACACTGAAGCTTTCTTT; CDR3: CASSRQWVDTEAFF
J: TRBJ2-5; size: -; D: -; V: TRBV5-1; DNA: TGCGCCAGCAGCTTGGGAAGGTCGGCTGGAGAGACCCAGTACTTC; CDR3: CASSLGRSAGETQYF
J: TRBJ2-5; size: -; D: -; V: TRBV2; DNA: TGTGCCAGCAGTGCTAGGAATTCAGAGACCCAGTACTTC; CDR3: CASSARNSETQYF
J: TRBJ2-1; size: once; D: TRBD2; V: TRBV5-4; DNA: TGTGCCAGCAGCTTGTTAACTAGCGTTTCGAATGAGCAGTTCTTC; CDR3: CASSLLTSVSNEQFF
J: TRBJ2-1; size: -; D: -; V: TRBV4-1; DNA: TGCGCCAGCAGCCTGAATCTGGTGACGGGATACAATGAGCAGTTCTTC; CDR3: CASSLNLVTGYNEQFF
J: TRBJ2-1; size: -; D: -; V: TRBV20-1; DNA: TGCAGTGCTGCTCGACTGACACTGCAGTTCTTC; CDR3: CSAARLTLQFF
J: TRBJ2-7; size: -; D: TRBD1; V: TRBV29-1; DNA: TGCAGCGTTGGGGTGACAGGGTCAACCTACGAGCAGTACTTC; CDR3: CSVGVTGSTYEQYF
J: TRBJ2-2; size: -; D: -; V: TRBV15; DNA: TGTGCCACCAGCAGAGACATCACCGGGGAGCTGTTTTTT; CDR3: CATSRDITGELFF
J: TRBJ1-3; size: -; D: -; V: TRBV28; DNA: TGTGCCAGCAGTTCCCAGATAAATAGTGGAAACACCATATATTTT; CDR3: CASSSQINSGNTIYF
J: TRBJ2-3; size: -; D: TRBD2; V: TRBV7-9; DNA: TGTGCCAGCAGCGGGGGGACTAGCGGGGTTACAGATACGCAGTATTTT; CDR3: CASSGGTSGVTDTQYF
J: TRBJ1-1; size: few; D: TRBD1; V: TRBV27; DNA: TGTGCCAGCAGTAGAACAGGGGGCACTGAAGCTTTCTTT; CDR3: CASSRTGGTEAFF
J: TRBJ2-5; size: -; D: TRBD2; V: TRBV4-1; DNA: TGCGCCAGCAGCCAAGGGTGGACTAGCGGGGGAGCCGGGGAGACCCAGTACTTC; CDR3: CASSQGWTSGGAGETQYF
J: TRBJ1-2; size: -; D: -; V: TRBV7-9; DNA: TGTGCCAGCAGCTTAGATGGTGGCTACACCTTC; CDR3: CASSLDGGYTF
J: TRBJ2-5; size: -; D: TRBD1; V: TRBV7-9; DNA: TGTGCCAGCAGCTCACAGGGGGTCGAAGAGACCCAGTACTTC; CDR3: CASSSQGVEETQYF
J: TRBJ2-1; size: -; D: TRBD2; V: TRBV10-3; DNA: TGTGCCATCAGTGGGGTCAGCGGGAGAAACTCCTACAATGAGCAGTTCTTC; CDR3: CAISGVSGRNSYNEQFF
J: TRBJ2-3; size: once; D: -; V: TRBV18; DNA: TGTGCCAGCTCACCTATCACAGATACGCAGTATTTT; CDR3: CASSPITDTQYF
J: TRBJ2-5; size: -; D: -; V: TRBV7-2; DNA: TGTGCCAGCGCCGGGGGTGCTTTCTCCAAAGAGACCCAGTACTTC; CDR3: CASAGGAFSKETQYF
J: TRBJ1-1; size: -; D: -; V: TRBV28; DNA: TGTGCCAGCGGCCCGATGCTTTCGGCTTTCTTT; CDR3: CASGPMLSAFF
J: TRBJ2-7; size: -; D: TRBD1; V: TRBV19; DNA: TGTGCCAGTAGTATAACCGGGACAGGGTTTAACGAGCAGTACTTC; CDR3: CASSITGTGFNEQYF
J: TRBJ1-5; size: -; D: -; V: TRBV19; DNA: TGTGCCAGTAGTACCAGATCATCTAACAATCAGCCCCAGCATTTT; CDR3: CASSTRSSNNQPQHF
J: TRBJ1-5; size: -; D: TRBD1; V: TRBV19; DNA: TGTGCCAGTACCACCGACAGGGTAGGGAATCAGCCCCAGCATTTT; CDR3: CASTTDRVGNQPQHF
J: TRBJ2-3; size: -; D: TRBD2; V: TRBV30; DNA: TGTGCCTGGACAAGCGGGGGGGCCGGTGGAACAGATACGCAGTATTTT; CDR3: CAWTSGGAGGTDTQYF
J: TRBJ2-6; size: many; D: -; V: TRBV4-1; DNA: TGCGCCAGCAGCCAATTCTCTGGGGCCAACGTCCTGACTTTC; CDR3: CASSQFSGANVLTF
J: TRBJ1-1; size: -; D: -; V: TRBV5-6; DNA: TGTGCCAGCAGCTGGGACCCGCAGGGGTTGGCTTTCTTT; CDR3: CASSWDPQGLAFF
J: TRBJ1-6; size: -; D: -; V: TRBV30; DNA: TGTGCCCGAGGGGCAGGTAGCTCCTATAATTCACCCCTCCACTTT; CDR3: CARGAGSSYNSPLHF
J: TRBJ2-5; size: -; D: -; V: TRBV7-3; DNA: TGTGCCAGCAGCACCAGCGTCCAAGAGACCCAGTACTTC; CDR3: CASSTSVQETQYF
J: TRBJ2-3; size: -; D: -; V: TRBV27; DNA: TGTGCCAGCAGTTTACAACTAGTCCGGAACACAGATACGCAGTATTTT; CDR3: CASSLQLVRNTDTQYF
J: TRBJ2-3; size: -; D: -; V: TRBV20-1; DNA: TGCAGTGCGGGCCTAGCAGATACGCAGTATTTT; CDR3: CSAGLADTQYF
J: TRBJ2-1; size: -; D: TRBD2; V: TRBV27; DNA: TGTGCCAGCAGTTCGTATGCTAGCGGGAGTAGTTTAGGGCACAATTCTGGACAGTTCTTC; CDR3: CASSSYASGSSLGHNSGQFF
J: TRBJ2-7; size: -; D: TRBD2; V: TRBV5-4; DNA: TGTGCCAGCAGCACCGCTAGCGGACTACTCTACGAGCAGTACTTC; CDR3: CASSTASGLLYEQYF
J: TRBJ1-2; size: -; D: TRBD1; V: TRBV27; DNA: TGTGCCAGCAGTCTCCTGGGACAGGGGCTGGGCTATGGCTACACCTTC; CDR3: CASSLLGQGLGYGYTF
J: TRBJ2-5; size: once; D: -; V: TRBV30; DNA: TGTGCCTGGAGGCCAGGAAGTGTCAACCCTAGGCGCCAGACCCAGTACTTC; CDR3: CAWRPGSVNPRRQTQYF
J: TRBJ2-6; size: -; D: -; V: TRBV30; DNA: TGTGCCTGGACCCGGGGTACTGGGGCCAACGTCCTGACTTTC; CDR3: CAWTRGTGANVLTF
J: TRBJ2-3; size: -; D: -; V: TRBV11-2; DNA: TGTGCCAGCAGCACCTTTGGGACTTCTCCGATTCCCACAGATACGCAGTATTTT; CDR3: CASSTFGTSPIPTDTQYF
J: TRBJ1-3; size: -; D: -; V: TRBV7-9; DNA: TGTGCCAGCAGCTTAGATCACGGGTACTCTGGAAACACCATATATTTT; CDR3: CASSLDHGYSGNTIYF
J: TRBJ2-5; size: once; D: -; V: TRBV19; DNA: TGTGCCAGTAGTATGGGTAGGGTACAAGAGACCCAGTACTTC; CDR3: CASSMGRVQETQYF
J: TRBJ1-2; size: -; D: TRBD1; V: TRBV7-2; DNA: TGTGCCAGCAGCTCCCAAACAGGGGGCTCTTATGGCTACACCTTC; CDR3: CASSSQTGGSYGYTF
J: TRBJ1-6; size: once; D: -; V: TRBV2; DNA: TGTGCCAGCGCCCCCCGGGGCACCTCACCCCTCCACTTT; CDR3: CASAPRGTSPLHF
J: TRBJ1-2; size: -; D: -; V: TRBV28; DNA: TGTGCCAGCAGTTATCGAGACTATGGCTACACCTTC; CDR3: CASSYRDYGYTF
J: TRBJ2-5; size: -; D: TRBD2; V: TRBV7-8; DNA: TGTGCCAGCAGCCTGCCTGGGGAGCGGGGGGACCAAGAGACCCAGTACTTC; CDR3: CASSLPGERGDQETQYF
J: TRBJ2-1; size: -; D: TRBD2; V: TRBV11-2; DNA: TGTGCCAGCAGCTTAGAATACGCTAGCGGGAGAGGGAATGAGCAGTTCTTC; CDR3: CASSLEYASGRGNEQFF
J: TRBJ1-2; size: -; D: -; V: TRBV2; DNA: TGTGCCAGCAGTGAGTGGTCAGCAGCTAACTATGGCTACACCTTC; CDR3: CASSEWSAANYGYTF